The 10 T cell receptor beta chains given below trace back to one sample, sequenced in a study of T-cell reconstitution after alpha-beta-depleted transplantation in children. Unique molecular identifiers featured in how the TCRbeta library was prepared. Via MiXCR, TCRdb re-called the PCR reads, giving one row per CDR3 protein. The sample holds 210,000 or so distinct CDR3 sequences; roughly 9% are singletons and the top ten take about 6%. This material consisted of PBMCs from the stem cell graft donor, taken from the stem cell graft. These TCRs come from a human donor who donated a stem cell graft to a child with acute lymphoblastic leukemia.

This clonotype has ten or more counts. The chain couples TRBV4-3 to TRBJ1-2, with D perhaps TRBD1 (5 bases). V was clipped by 4 bases and J by 8 bases, with 20 bases between them. This CDR3 is built from 15 residues. The V gene's germline CDR1 is LGHNA and CDR2 YSLEER. This chain's CDR3 is CASSLRLGGEGGYTF. Written as DNA, the CDR3 is TGCGCCAGCAGCCTTAGGTTGGGGGGTGAAGGCGGCTACACCTTC.

V gene TRBV27 combines with J gene TRBJ1-1, with 7 bases lining up with TRBD1. The germline V gene encodes CDR1 MNHEY and CDR2 SMNVEV (reference sequence). J gave up 1 base and V 2 bases, and 7 bases lay outside the gene matches. The CDR3 consists of 16 residues. CDR3 region: CASSLGTDYPNTEAFF. The DNA for the CDR3 is TGTGCCAGCAGTTTAGGGACAGACTACCCGAACACTGAAGCTTTCTTT.

As to this clonotype: Relative to the germline gene, one junction end is altered; a read error may explain this. The chain joins TRBV13 to TRBJ1-3; D is possibly TRBD1 (5 bases). The CDR3 runs to 13 residues. The germline gives CDR1 PRHDT, CDR2 FYEKMQ (reference sequence). This CDR3 reads CASSVGAGNTIYF. CDR3 bases: TGTGCCAGCAGCGTAGGGGCTGGAAACACCATATATTTT.

This clonotype came up many times. The chain uses TRBV5-1 and TRBJ1-5; 7 bases are a match to TRBD1. Germline CDR1 SGHRS, CDR2 YFSETQ. The CDR3 is 13 residues long. J gave up 5 bases and V 4 bases, and 3 bases lay outside the gene matches. The CDR3, as DNA: TGCGCCAGCAGCAGCGGGACAGATCAGCCCCAGCATTTT. Translating gives CASSSGTDQPQHF.

This clonotype was observed a few times. The CDR3 here is CSVARASTNEKLFF. CDR3 DNA sequence: TGCAGCGTTGCTAGGGCTTCAACTAATGAAAAACTGTTTTTT. This chain joins TRBV29-1 and TRBJ1-4; D is ambiguous. The CDR3 length is 14 residues. The ends were cut back, 4 bases at V and 0 bases at J, with 9 bases in the middle. Germline assignment: CDR1 SQVTM and CDR2 ANQGSEA.

This chain links TRBV11-2 with TRBJ1-5; 8 bases match TRBD1. Germline V gene sequence: CDR1 SGHAT, CDR2 FQNNGV. CDR3 size: 18 residues. V dropped 0 bases and J dropped 0; count of bases not matched to a gene: 7. In DNA form, the CDR3 reads TGTGCCAGCAGCTTAGACAGGGGGCTGGGATATAGCAATCAGCCCCAGCATTTT. Protein sequence: CASSLDRGLGYSNQPQHF.

This chain connects TRBV27 to TRBJ2-5; D may be TRBD1 (6 bases). Deletions cut 5 bases from V and 4 bases from J, with 17 bases between. The CDR3 spans 15 residues. Per germline, CDR1 MNHEY and CDR2 SMNVEV (reference sequence). This chain's CDR3 is CASSEKGRDTETQYF. CDR3 nucleotide sequence: TGTGCCAGCAGTGAAAAAGGTCGGGACACAGAGACCCAGTACTTC.

This chain's CDR3 is CASKPRGPKRSQPQHF. As DNA, the CDR3 is TGTGCCAGCAAACCGCGGGGGCCAAAGAGGAGTCAGCCCCAGCATTTT. The chain uses TRBV7-9 and TRBJ1-5; maybe TRBD1 (6 bases). The germline V gene has CDR1 SEHNR and CDR2 FQNEAQ (reference sequence). The CDR3 is 16 amino acids. V dropped 7 bases and J dropped 6 bases, with 22 bases sitting between them.

This clonotype was seen a few times. The J gene is TRBJ2-3, the V gene TRBV5-1; TRBD2 matches at 10 bases. Looked up from germline, CDR1 is SGHRS and CDR2 is YFSETQ. CDR3 length: 12 amino acids. The junction had 3 bases not matched to a gene; V was cut back by 6 bases and J by 8 bases. The DNA of the CDR3 is TGCGCCAGCACAGCGGGGGGGGCTACGCAGTATTTT. This translates into CASTAGGATQYF.

This chain connects TRBV7-9 to TRBJ2-5, with 8 bases matching TRBD2. Per germline, CDR1 SEHNR and CDR2 FQNEAQ (reference sequence). The CDR3 spans 16 residues. With V trimmed by 2 bases and J by 3 bases, 8 bases remained unmatched. The CDR3, as DNA: TGTGCCAGCAGCTTACCCCGGGTTAGCGGGGAAGAGACCCAGTACTTC. Encoded protein: CASSLPRVSGEETQYF.